The clone carrying this T cell receptor delta chain was counted between two and nine times. A single base separates this from a much larger clone, so it may be a read error. In germline, CDR1 is GEAIGNYY, CDR2 EKD. This CDR3 region has 17 residues. The entry originates in a study of gamma-delta chains in newborns, infants, children. Across the study: Polyclonal expansion of innate γδ T cells after birth follows microbial exposure.

TCRdb re-called the reads with CATT. Of thousands of delta-chain clones listed, roughly 0.66% are singletons. Sequencing was performed on blood. The origin of this receptor is a child who was a newborn, infant or young child, either healthy, febrile or measles-vaccinated (not recorded which). The chain carries TRDV2 and TRDJ3, with 12 bases fitting TRDD3. CDR3 amino acids: CACGTVLGDTDTRQMFF. The CDR3 nucleotides read TGTGCCTGTGGCACCGTACTGGGGGATACGGACACCCGACAGATGTTTTTC.